Included here is one T cell receptor beta chain sequence, with context. As originally analysed: Quantification of nucleated cells was approximated via reference gene primer amplification. Libraries were prepared by immunoSEQ multiplex PCR; TCRdb keeps only in-frame clonotypes and omits some of them. Clone size and the V and J calls come from that table; the DNA yielded D and trimming. The table records 90,000 to 110,000 clones, more than 80% of them present only once. The CDR3 sequence is 14 residues long. Deletions cut 1 base from V and 1 base from J, with 7 bases between. Germline assignment: CDR1 MGHRA and CDR2 YSYEKL. These data originate in a study of blood T cell repertoires in COVID-19. Study in general: Italy, Spain and the United States were the sources of the convalescent and acute COVID-19 samples. Nucleic acid was either cDNA or gDNA, and it came from T cells, B-cell-depleted T cells, or PBMCs.

The TCR originated in a human donor in a cohort sampled during active COVID-19. The sample comprised peripheral blood. The rearrangement links TRBV4-1 to TRBJ1-2; D is ambiguous. In DNA, the CDR3 is TGCGCCAGCAGCCAAGTGTCGGGTAACTATGGCTACACCTTC. It specifies CASSQVSGNYGYTF.